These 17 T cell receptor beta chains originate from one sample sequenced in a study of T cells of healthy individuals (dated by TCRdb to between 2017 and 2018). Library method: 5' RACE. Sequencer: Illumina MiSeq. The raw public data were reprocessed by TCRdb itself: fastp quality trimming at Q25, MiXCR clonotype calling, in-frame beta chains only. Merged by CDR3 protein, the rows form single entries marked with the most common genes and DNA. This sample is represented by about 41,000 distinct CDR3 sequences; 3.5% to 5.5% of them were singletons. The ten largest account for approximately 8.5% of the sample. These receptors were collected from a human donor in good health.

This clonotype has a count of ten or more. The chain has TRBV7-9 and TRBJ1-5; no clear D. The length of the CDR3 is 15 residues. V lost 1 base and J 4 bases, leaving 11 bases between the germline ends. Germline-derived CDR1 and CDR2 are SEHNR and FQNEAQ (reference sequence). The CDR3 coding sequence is TGTGCCAGCAGCTTAGATTGGAGCTCGAATCAGCCCCAGCATTTT. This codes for CASSLDWSSNQPQHF.

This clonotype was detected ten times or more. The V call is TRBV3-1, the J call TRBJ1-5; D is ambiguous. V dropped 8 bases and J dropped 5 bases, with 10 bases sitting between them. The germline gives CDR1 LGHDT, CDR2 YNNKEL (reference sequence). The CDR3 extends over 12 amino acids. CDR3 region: CASDCVHQPQHF. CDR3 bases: TGTGCCAGCGACTGCGTCCATCAGCCCCAGCATTTT. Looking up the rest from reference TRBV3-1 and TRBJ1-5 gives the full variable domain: DTAVSQTPKYLVTQMGNDKSIKCEQNLGHDTMYWYKQDSKKFLKIMFSYNNKELIINETVPNRFSPKSPDKAHLNLHINSLELGDSAVYFCASDCVHQPQHFGDGTRLSIL.

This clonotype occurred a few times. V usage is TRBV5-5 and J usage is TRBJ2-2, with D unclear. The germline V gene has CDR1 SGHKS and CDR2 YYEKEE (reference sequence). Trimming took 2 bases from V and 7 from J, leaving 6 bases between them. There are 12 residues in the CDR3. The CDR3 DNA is TGTGCCAGCAGCTTCGGCTACGGGGAGCTGTTTTTT. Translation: CASSFGYGELFF.

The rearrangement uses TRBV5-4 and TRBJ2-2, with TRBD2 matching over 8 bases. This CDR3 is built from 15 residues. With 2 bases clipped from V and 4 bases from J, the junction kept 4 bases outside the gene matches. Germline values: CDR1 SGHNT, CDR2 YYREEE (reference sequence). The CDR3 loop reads CASSLAGAGTGELFF. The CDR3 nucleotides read TGTGCCAGCAGCTTAGCGGGGGCGGGCACCGGGGAGCTGTTTTTT.

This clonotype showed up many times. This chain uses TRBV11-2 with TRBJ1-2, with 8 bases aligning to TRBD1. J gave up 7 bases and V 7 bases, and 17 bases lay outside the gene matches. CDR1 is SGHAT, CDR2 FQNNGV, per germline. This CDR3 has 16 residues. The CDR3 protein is CASNPGTGTRGSGYTF. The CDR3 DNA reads TGTGCCAGCAACCCCGGGACAGGCACGCGGGGGAGTGGCTACACCTTC.

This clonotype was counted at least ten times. The CDR3 bases are TGCGCCAGCAGCTTCGGATTGGCAGCCCAAGAGACCCAGTACTTC. Amino acids: CASSFGLAAQETQYF. The V call is TRBV5-1, the J call TRBJ2-5, with D uncertain. Germline V gene data show CDR1 as SGHRS and CDR2 as YFSETQ. The CDR3 has 15 amino acids. The germline V and J ends were trimmed by 2 bases and 1 base, with 12 bases remaining between them.

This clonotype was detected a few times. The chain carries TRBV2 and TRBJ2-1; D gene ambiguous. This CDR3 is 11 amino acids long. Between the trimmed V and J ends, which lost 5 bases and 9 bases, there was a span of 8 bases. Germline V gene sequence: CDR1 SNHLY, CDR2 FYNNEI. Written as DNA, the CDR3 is TGTGCCAGCAGTTTCCACGGTGAGCAGTTCTTC. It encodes CASSFHGEQFF.

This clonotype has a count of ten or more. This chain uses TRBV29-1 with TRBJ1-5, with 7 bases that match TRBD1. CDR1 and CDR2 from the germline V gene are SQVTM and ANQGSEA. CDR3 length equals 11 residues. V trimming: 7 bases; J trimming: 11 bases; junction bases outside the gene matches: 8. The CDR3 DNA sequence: TGCAGCGGAATGACCAGGGGGGCCCAGCATTTT. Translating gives CSGMTRGAQHF.

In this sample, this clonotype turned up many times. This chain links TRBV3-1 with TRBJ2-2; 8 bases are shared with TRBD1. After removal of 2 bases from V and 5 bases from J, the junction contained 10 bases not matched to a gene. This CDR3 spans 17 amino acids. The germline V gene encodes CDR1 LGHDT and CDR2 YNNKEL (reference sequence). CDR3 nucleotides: TGTGCCAGCAGCCAATTCGGACAGGGAATGATGACCGGGGAGCTGTTTTTT. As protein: CASSQFGQGMMTGELFF.

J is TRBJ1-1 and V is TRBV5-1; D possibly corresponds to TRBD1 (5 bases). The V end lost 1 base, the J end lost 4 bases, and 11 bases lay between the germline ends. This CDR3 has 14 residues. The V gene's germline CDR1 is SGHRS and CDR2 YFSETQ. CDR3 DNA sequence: TGCGCCAGCAGCTTGTCGGCAGGGCTCACTGAAGCTTTCTTT. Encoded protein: CASSLSAGLTEAFF.

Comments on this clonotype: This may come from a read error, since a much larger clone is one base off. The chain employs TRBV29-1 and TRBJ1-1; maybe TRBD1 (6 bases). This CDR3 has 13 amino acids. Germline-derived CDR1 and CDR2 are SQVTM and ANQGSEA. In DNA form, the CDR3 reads TGCAGCGTTGAAGAAAGGCAGGGGACTGATGCTTTCTTT. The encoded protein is CSVEERQGTDAFF.

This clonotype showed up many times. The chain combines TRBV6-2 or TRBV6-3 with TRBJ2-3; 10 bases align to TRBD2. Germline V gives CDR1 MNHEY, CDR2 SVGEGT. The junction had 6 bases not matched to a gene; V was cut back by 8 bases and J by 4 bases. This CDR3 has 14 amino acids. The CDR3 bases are TGTGCCAGCGACGGACTAGCGGACCCAGATACGCAGTATTTT. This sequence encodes CASDGLADPDTQYF.

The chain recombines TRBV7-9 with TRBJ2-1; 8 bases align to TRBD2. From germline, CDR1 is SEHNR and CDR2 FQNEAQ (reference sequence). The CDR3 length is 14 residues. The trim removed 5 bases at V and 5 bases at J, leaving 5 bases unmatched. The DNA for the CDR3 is TGTGCCAGCAGCGCCGGGACTAGGGACAATGAGCAGTTCTTC. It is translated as CASSAGTRDNEQFF.

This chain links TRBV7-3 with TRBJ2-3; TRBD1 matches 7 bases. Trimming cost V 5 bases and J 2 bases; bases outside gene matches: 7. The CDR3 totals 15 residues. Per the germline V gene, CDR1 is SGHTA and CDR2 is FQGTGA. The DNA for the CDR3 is TGTGCCAGCAGCCCCGACAGGGTAAACACAGATACGCAGTATTTT. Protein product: CASSPDRVNTDTQYF.

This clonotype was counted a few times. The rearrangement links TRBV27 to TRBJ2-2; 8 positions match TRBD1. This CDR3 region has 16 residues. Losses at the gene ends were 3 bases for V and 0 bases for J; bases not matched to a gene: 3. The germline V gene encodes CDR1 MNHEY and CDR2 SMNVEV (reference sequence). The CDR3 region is CASSFGDRPNTGELFF. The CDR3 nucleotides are TGTGCCAGCAGTTTTGGGGACAGGCCGAACACCGGGGAGCTGTTTTTT.

In DNA form, the CDR3 reads TGTGCCAGCAGCACCATGGGACAGTTACTAAATAGCAATCAGCCCCAGCATTTT. Translated: CASSTMGQLLNSNQPQHF. The V and J genes are TRBV11-1 and TRBJ1-5, with TRBD1 identical over 7 bases. This CDR3 contains 18 residues. J gave up 0 bases and V 5 bases, and 13 bases lay outside the gene matches. Germline V lookup: CDR1 SGHAT, CDR2 FQDESV (reference sequence).

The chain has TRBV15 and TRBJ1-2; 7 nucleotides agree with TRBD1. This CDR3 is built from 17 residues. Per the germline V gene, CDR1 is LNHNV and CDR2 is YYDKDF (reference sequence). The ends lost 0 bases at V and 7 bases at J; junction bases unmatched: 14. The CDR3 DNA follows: TGTGCCACCAGCAGAGAGACCCGAGCGACAGGGTTGACTGGCTACACCTTC. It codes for CATSRETRATGLTGYTF.